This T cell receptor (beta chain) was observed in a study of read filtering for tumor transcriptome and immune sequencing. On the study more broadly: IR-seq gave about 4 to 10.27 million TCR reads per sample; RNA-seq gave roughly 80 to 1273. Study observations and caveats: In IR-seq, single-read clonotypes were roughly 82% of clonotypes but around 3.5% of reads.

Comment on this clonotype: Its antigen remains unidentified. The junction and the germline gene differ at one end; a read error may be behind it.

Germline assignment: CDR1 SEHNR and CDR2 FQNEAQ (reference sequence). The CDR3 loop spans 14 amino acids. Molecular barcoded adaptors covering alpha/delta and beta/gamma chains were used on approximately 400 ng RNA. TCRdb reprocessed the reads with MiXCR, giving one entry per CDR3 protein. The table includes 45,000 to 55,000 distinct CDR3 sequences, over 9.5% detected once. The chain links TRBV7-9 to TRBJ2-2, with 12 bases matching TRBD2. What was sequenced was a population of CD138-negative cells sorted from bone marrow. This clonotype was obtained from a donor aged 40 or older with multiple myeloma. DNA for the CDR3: TGTGCCAGCAGGACTAGCGGGAGCACCGGGGTGCTGTTTTTT. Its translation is CASRTSGSTGVLFF.